The 25 T cell receptor beta chains listed next were all sequenced from one sample in a study of OX40 agonist ivuxolimab in advanced cancers. Generated by immunoSEQ multiplex PCR, the TCRdb table keeps only in-frame clones and is missing some. The table records some 81,000 clones, over 70% of them present only once. Material: CD4+ or CD8+ T cells sorted from blood, obtained in a trial of the OX40 agonist ivuxolimab. All receptors derive from an adult with an advanced solid tumor such as melanoma, head and neck, liver or kidney cancer.

CDR3 DNA sequence: TGTGCCAGCAGACCCGACAGCCAAGAGACCCAGTACTTC. Its translation: CASRPDSQETQYF. This chain joins TRBV7-9 and TRBJ2-5; D is perhaps TRBD1 (5 bases). V was pared by 6 bases and J by 1 base, with 9 bases between. In germline, CDR1 is SEHNR, CDR2 FQNEAQ (reference sequence). This CDR3 comprises 13 residues.

V usage is TRBV7-6 and J usage is TRBJ2-3, with D tentatively TRBD2 (6 bases). The CDR3 covers 14 residues. CDR1 and CDR2 from the germline V gene are SGHVS and FNYEAQ. Trimming removed 5 bases at V and 1 base at J, with 10 bases between. CDR3 loop: CASSMGGRTDTQYF. The CDR3 DNA reads as TGTGCCAGCAGCATGGGGGGACGCACAGATACGCAGTATTTT.

This clone was recorded once. V gene TRBV5-1 combines with J gene TRBJ1-1; 7 positions match TRBD1. V dropped 1 base and J dropped 4; count of bases not matched to a gene: 1. The CDR3 covers 13 residues. Germline values: CDR1 SGHRS, CDR2 YFSETQ. The CDR3 DNA follows: TGCGCCAGCAGCTTGCAGGGGGGCACTGAAGCTTTCTTT. Translated, it gives CASSLQGGTEAFF.

In this sample, this clone turned up a few times. The chain links TRBV28 to TRBJ1-1, with TRBD1 as a possible D gene (6 bases). Trimming took off 5 bases at V and 6 bases at J, with 13 bases between the two ends. CDR1 is MDHEN and CDR2 is SYDVKM in the germline V gene. This CDR3 spans 13 amino acids. CDR3 bases: TGTGCCAGCAGTGCCCGTGGGGGCGCTGAAGCTTTCTTT. It yields the protein CASSARGGAEAFF. Together with reference TRBV28 and TRBJ1-1, the CDR3 gives the full variable domain: DVKVTQSSRYLVKRTGEKVFLECVQDMDHENMFWYRQDPGLGLRLIYFSYDVKMKEKGDIPEGYSVSREKKERFSLILESASTNQTSMYLCASSARGGAEAFFGQGTRLTVV.

The gene calls are TRBV7-8 and TRBJ2-1; 7 bases align to TRBD1. This CDR3 has 13 residues. CDR1 is SGHVS, CDR2 FQNEAQ, per germline. V trimming: 6 bases; J trimming: 6 bases; junction bases outside the gene matches: 5. The CDR3 coding sequence is TGTGCCAGCAGGCCAAACAGGGGCAATGAGCAGTTCTTC. The encoded protein is CASRPNRGNEQFF.

Points on this clone: This may stem from a read error, because a much larger clone lies one nucleotide away. Distinct nucleotide sequences in the sample also encode this CDR3. The rearrangement joins TRBV20-1 to TRBJ1-3; no reliable D call. The CDR3 consists of 11 residues. Germline V gene data show CDR1 as DFQATT and CDR2 as SNEGSKA (reference sequence). V was pared by 2 bases and J by 2 bases, with 1 base between. The CDR3 region is CSARTGNTIYF. CDR3 bases: TGCAGTGCTAGAACTGGAAACACCATATATTTT.

CDR3 coding DNA: TGCGCCAGCAGCCGCGGACAGGGAAACTCTGGAAACACCATATATTTT. Residues: CASSRGQGNSGNTIYF. The V and J genes are TRBV4-1 and TRBJ1-3; 8 bases are shared with TRBD1. V gave up 4 bases and J gave up 0 bases; unmatched junction bases: 5. The CDR3 length is 16 residues. The germline gives CDR1 MGHRA, CDR2 YSYEKL.

A single count supports this clone. This chain links TRBV19 with TRBJ1-2, with D maybe TRBD1 (5 bases). V dropped 2 bases and J dropped 3 bases, with 13 bases sitting between them. The germline V gene has CDR1 LNHDA and CDR2 SQIVND (reference sequence). The CDR3 sequence is 15 residues long. The CDR3 DNA reads as TGTGCCAGTAGTATACTCTACAGCAGGGACTATGGCTACACCTTC. Translated, it gives CASSILYSRDYGYTF. The full variable domain, rest sourced from reference TRBV19 and TRBJ1-2, is DGGITQSPKYLFRKEGQNVTLSCEQNLNHDAMYWYRQDPGQGLRLIYYSQIVNDFQKGDIAEGYSVSREKKESFPLTVTSAQKNPTAFYLCASSILYSRDYGYTFGSGTRLTVV.

The chain employs TRBV27 and TRBJ2-2; D uncertain. Germline lookup yields CDR1 MNHEY and CDR2 SMNVEV (reference sequence). With 2 bases removed from V and 0 bases from J, the gap between germline ends came to 13 bases. The CDR3 contains 17 residues. The CDR3 bases are TGTGCCAGCAGTTTAGATTTACGGCCGGCGAACACCGGGGAGCTGTTTTTT. This translates into CASSLDLRPANTGELFF.

The V gene is TRBV7-9, the J gene TRBJ1-2; D not certain. Trimming took 1 base from V and 8 from J, leaving 11 bases between them. Germline V gene sequence: CDR1 SEHNR, CDR2 FQNEAQ (reference sequence). This CDR3 contains 13 residues. This chain's CDR3 is CASSLERAPGYTF. As DNA, the CDR3 is TGTGCCAGCAGCTTAGAACGGGCCCCGGGCTACACCTTC.

The chain employs TRBV5-8 and TRBJ2-7; D is unclear. Between the trimmed V and J ends, which lost 0 bases and 0 bases, there was a span of 7 bases. In germline, CDR1 is SGHTS, CDR2 YDEGEE. CDR3 length equals 14 residues. The CDR3 sequence is CASSLGRNSYEQYF. The CDR3 DNA reads TGTGCCAGCAGCTTGGGGCGGAACTCCTACGAGCAGTACTTC.

The chain carries TRBV18 and TRBJ2-7; D is uncertain. CDR3 size: 15 residues. V gave up 2 bases and J gave up 0 bases, with 11 bases separating them. Germline V CDR1 and CDR2: KGHSH, LQKENI. The CDR3 spells CASSPNRAGSYEQYF. The CDR3 DNA reads as TGTGCCAGCTCACCAAACCGGGCTGGCTCCTACGAGCAGTACTTC.

The gene calls are TRBV5-6 and TRBJ1-3; D call uncertain. The V and J ends lost 5 bases and 4 bases respectively, with 10 bases between them. From germline, CDR1 is SGHDT and CDR2 YYEEEE. The CDR3 is 13 amino acids. The DNA for the CDR3 is TGTGCCAGCAGTGGGAATTTAGGAAACACCATATATTTT. It is translated as CASSGNLGNTIYF.

The chain combines TRBV6-6 with TRBJ1-1; 9 nucleotides line up with TRBD1. V was pared by 6 bases and J by 8 bases, with 1 base of the junction left unmatched. CDR1 MNHNY and CDR2 SVGAGI come from the germline V gene (reference sequence). This CDR3 comprises 11 residues. The CDR3 here is CASRQGAEAFF. CDR3 nucleotide sequence: TGTGCCAGCAGACAGGGGGCCGAAGCTTTCTTT.

In this sample, this clone turned up a few times. The chain links TRBV12-5 to TRBJ2-5; possibly TRBD1 or TRBD2 for D (5 bases each). Trimming stripped 6 bases from V and 5 bases from J, with 13 bases between. This CDR3 is built from 13 residues. Germline loops: CDR1 LGHNT, CDR2 FRNRAP. The CDR3 loop reads CASGRDAGETQYF. The CDR3 nucleotides are TGTGCTAGTGGCCGGGACGCCGGGGAGACCCAGTACTTC.

The rearrangement uses TRBV7-3 and TRBJ1-6; D gene unclear. This CDR3 has 13 amino acids. In germline, CDR1 is SGHTA, CDR2 FQGTGA. V was pared by 2 bases and J by 9 bases, with 8 bases between. CDR3 protein: CASSLAGPSPLHF. The CDR3 DNA follows: TGTGCCAGCAGCTTAGCCGGACCTTCACCCCTCCACTTT.

The J gene is TRBJ1-1, the V gene TRBV5-1, with D tentatively TRBD1 (5 bases). Trimming cost V 4 bases and J 1 base, with 11 bases left between them. This CDR3 spans 14 amino acids. Looked up from germline, CDR1 is SGHRS and CDR2 is YFSETQ. Here the CDR3 reads CASSPQASNTEAFF. CDR3 bases: TGCGCCAGCAGCCCACAGGCTTCGAACACTGAAGCTTTCTTT.

The chain uses TRBV18 and TRBJ2-3; D is ambiguous. The CDR3 sequence is 11 residues long. Per the germline V gene, CDR1 is KGHSH and CDR2 is LQKENI. V lost 5 bases to trimming and J lost 4 bases, with 4 bases between them. CDR3 in DNA: TGTGCCAGCTCAAGGGCAGATACGCAGTATTTT. Its translation is CASSRADTQYF.

This chain links TRBV15 with TRBJ2-7, with 8 bases that match TRBD2. This CDR3 has 15 residues. Germline CDR1 and CDR2: LNHNV and YYDKDF (reference sequence). V lost 4 bases, J lost 1 base, and 6 bases stayed unmatched. The CDR3 region is CATSTNAGGSYEQYF. In DNA form, the CDR3 reads TGTGCCACCAGCACTAATGCGGGAGGATCCTACGAGCAGTACTTC.

J is TRBJ2-5 and V is TRBV6-6; weak D call: TRBD2 (6 bases). This CDR3 is 13 amino acids long. V was clipped by 6 bases and J by 5 bases, with 13 bases between them. Germline assignment: CDR1 MNHNY and CDR2 SVGAGI (reference sequence). In DNA, the CDR3 is TGTGCCAGCAGCAGTAGCGGTGGTGAGACCCAGTACTTC. Amino acids: CASSSSGGETQYF.

This chain links TRBV28 with TRBJ1-2; D gene unclear. The CDR3 totals 12 residues. V lost 5 bases and J lost 6, with 10 bases in between. CDR1 MDHEN and CDR2 SYDVKM come from the germline V gene. CDR3 loop: CASSLLQNGYTF. For the CDR3, the DNA is TGTGCCAGCAGTCTCCTTCAAAATGGCTACACCTTC.

The V gene is TRBV27, the J gene TRBJ2-7; no clear D gene. Per the germline V gene, CDR1 is MNHEY and CDR2 is SMNVEV (reference sequence). This CDR3 region has 13 residues. Trimming stripped 8 bases from V and 5 bases from J, with 16 bases between. CDR3 protein: CASRPRLADEQYF. CDR3 coding DNA: TGTGCCAGCCGCCCGCGGCTCGCCGACGAGCAGTACTTC.

The chain's CDR3 is CASSLAVGEANEKLFF. Here the CDR3 DNA reads TGTGCCAGCAGCTTGGCCGTCGGGGAGGCTAATGAAAAACTGTTTTTT. The chain employs TRBV5-6 and TRBJ1-4; D is uncertain. CDR1 is SGHDT, CDR2 YYEEEE, per germline. CDR3 size: 16 residues. V was shortened by 0 bases and J by 3 bases, with 12 bases between the two germline ends.

V usage is TRBV7-9 and J usage is TRBJ1-2, with D possibly TRBD1 on 6 matching bases. This CDR3 is built from 14 residues. Trimming removed 6 bases at V and 7 bases at J, with 18 bases between. CDR1 and CDR2 (germline): SEHNR, FQNEAQ (reference sequence). The CDR3 DNA sequence: TGTGCCAGCAGGTATGATACAGGGACGTCTGGCTACACCTTC. This gives the protein CASRYDTGTSGYTF.

This rearrangement joins TRBV27 to TRBJ2-5, with TRBD1 matching 7 bases. CDR1 is MNHEY and CDR2 is SMNVEV in the germline V gene (reference sequence). The CDR3 loop spans 14 amino acids. V was pared by 5 bases and J by 1 base, with 4 bases of the junction left unmatched. In DNA form, the CDR3 reads TGTGCCAGCAGTCCGAACAGGGGCCAAGAGACCCAGTACTTC. This sequence encodes CASSPNRGQETQYF.